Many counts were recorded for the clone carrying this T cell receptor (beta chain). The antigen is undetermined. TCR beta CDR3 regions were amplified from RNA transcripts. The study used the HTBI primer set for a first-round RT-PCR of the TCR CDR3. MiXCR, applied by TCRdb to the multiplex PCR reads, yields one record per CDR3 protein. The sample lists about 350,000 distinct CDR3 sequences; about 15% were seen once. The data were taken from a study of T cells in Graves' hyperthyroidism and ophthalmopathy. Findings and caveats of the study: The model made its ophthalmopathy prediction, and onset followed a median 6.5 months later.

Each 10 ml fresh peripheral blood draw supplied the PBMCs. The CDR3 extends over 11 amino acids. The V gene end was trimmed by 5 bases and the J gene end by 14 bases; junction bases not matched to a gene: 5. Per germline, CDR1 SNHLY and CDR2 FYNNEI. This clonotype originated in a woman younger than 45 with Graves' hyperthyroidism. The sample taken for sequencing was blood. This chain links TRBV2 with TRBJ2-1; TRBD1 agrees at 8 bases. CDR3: CASSRTGIKFF. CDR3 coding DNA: TGTGCCAGCAGTAGGACAGGGATTAAGTTCTTC. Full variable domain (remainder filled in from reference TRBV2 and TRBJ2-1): EPEVTQTPSHQVTQMGQEVILRCVPISNHLYFYWYRQILGQKVEFLVSFYNNEISEKSEIFDDQFSVERPDGSNFTLKIRSTKLEDSAMYFCASSRTGIKFFGPGTRLTVL.